This T cell receptor (beta chain) was identified in a study of PD-L1 blockade in urothelial cancer. Study information: About nine tenths of the roughly 30 patients were men who had bladder-origin urothelial cancer.

TCRdb's table, derived via immunoSEQ multiplex PCR, lists solely in-frame clones and lacks some. The repertoire holds approximately 100,000 clones, with 91% as singletons. The CDR3 spans 18 residues. V was trimmed by 9 bases and J by 5 bases, leaving 30 bases between them. The V gene's germline CDR1 is MDHEN and CDR2 SYDVKM. Disease in patients was locally advanced or metastatic urothelial carcinoma. Pretreatment sampling and on-treatment sampling together yielded between 1 and 8 samples for each patient. The source is an elderly woman with urothelial cancer. The sequenced sample was PBMCs, obtained around atezolizumab (anti-PD-L1) treatment. V is TRBV28 and J is TRBJ2-3, with D possibly matching TRBD2 (6 bases). In DNA form, the CDR3 reads TGTGCCAGTAAACCATCATCGGGACGGGACTCCTTGAGAGATACGCAGTATTTT. Translating gives CASKPSSGRDSLRDTQYF.